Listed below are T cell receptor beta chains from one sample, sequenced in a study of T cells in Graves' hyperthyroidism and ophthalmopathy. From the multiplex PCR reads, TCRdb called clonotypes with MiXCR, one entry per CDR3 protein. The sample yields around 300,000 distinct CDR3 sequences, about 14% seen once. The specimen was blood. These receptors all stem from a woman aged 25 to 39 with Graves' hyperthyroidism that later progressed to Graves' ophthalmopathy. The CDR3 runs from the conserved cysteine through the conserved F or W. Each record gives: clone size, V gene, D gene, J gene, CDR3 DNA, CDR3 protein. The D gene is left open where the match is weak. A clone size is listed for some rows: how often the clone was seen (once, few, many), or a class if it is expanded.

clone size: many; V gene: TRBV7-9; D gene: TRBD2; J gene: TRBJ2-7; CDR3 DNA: TGTGCCAGCAGCTTGGGAAGCGGGAGTCTCTACGAGCAGTACTTC; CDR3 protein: CASSLGSGSLYEQYF
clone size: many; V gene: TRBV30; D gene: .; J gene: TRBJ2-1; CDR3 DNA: TGTGCCTGGAGTTCTCTAGACTCCAATGAGCAGTTCTTC; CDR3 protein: CAWSSLDSNEQFF
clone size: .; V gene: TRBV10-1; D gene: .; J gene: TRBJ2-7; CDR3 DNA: TGCGCCAGCAGTGGGGGACCATTGTACGAGCAGTACTTC; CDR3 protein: CASSGGPLYEQYF
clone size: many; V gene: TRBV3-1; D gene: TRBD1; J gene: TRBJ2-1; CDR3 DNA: TGTGCCAGCAGCCAAGATTCGGGACAGAAAAGCTCCTACAATGAGCAGTTCTTC; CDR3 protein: CASSQDSGQKSSYNEQFF
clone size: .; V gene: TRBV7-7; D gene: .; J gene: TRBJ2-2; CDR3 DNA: TGTGCTAGCAGCCGAGGGAACACCGGGGAGCTGTTTTTT; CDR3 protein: CASSRGNTGELFF
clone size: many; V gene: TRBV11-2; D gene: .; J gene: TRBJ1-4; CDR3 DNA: TGTGCCAGCAGCCGGCGGTTCGATGAAAAACTGTTTTTT; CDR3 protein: CASSRRFDEKLFF
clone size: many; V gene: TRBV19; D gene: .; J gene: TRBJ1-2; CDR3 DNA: TGTGCCAGCACTGAGGGTTGGAACTATGGCTACACCTTC; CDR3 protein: CASTEGWNYGYTF
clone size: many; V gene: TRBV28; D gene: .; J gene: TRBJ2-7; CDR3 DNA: TGTGCCAGCAGGCCTAGGGGGGAGGCCTACGAGCAGTACTTC; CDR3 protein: CASRPRGEAYEQYF
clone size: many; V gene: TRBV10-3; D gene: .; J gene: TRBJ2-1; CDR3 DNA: TGTGCCATAGGCCCCTGGGATACGGACTACAATGAGCAGTTCTTC; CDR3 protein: CAIGPWDTDYNEQFF
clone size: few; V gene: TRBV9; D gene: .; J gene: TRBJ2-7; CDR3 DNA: TGTGCCAGCAGCGTATCTGGGACCCCCGGGGACGAGCAGTACTTC; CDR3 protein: CASSVSGTPGDEQYF
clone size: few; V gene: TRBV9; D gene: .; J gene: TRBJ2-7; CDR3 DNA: TGTGCCAGCAGCGTAGGAGTGTCCACCTACGAGCAGTACTTC; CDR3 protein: CASSVGVSTYEQYF
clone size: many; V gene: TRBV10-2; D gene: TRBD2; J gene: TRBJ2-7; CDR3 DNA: TGCGCCAGCAGTGGCAGCGGGAGGCCCCTGGTCGAGCAGTACTTC; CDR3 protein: CASSGSGRPLVEQYF
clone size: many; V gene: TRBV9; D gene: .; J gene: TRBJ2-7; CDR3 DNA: TGTGCCAGCAGCGTAGGGGGGGCTGACAGCGGGCAGTACTTC; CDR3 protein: CASSVGGADSGQYF
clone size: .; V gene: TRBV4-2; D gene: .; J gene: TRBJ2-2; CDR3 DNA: TGTGCCAGCAGCCAAGAAGTGAGGGGAGCCGGGGAGCTGTTTTTT; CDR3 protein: CASSQEVRGAGELFF